This TCR beta chain was documented in a study of blood T cell repertoires in COVID-19 (dated by TCRdb to about 2020). Study-level background: Samples from collaborators originated in the United States, Italy and Spain and spanned both the acute and convalescent phases of COVID-19. Subjects who had been exposed to COVID-19, were actively infected with it, or had recovered from it provided the deeply sampled blood TCRbeta repertoires that made up the dataset. The material from the prospective study consisted of cDNA or gDNA derived from T cells, B-cell-depleted T cells, or PBMCs. The repertoires were released in a freely available public database meant as a resource for research on the immune response to SARS-CoV-2. Samples came from the ongoing ImmuneRACE study (first 160 participants) plus 1,254 subjects from 6 global collaborators. Sample metadata almost always included a de-identified subject ID, COVID-19 status, age in years and sex. Where HLA class I and class II types were available, the types were taken from metadata supplied by the sample provider, not from assay-based typing.

From the cysteine up to the phenylalanine, the CDR3 has a length of 11 residues. Just the 33-base CDR3 DNA is kept, in frame starting at base 1. A distance of 4 bases separates the germline ends of V and J, which lose 5 bases and 3 bases respectively. For CDR1 and CDR2, the germline V gene lists MNHEY and SVGAGI. Whole blood was collected in K2EDTA tubes by collaborating institutions according to the institutions' own protocols. Collaborator samples were shipped for TCRbeta analysis as frozen whole blood, isolated PBMCs, or DNA extracted from either sample type. TCRbeta CDR3 regions were amplified from genomic DNA by means of the immunoSEQ Assay, a bias-controlled multiplex PCR. The original methods were these. Within the assay, amplification of reference gene primers was used to estimate how many nucleated cells each sample contained. To quantify the absolute abundance of each unique TCRbeta CDR3 rearrangement, sequence reads were collapsed and filtered. For each sample, productive Simpson clonality was calculated by taking the square root of Simpson's diversity index across productive rearrangements. Held by TCRdb, this immuneACCESS table contains in-frame sequences only and omits some clones. Under half of the omission traces to an unresolved V gene where checked; the cause of the rest is unknown. The V and J calls and clone size are taken from that table; D and trimming were inferred from the DNA. The sample data list under 350,000 clones, and 65% to 90% of these were observed just once. The top ten constitute roughly 7.8% of the sample.

Study-wide findings and limitations: Clinical and demographic metadata were provided uncurated, with the amount varying by source and participant.

A note on this clone: What this receptor recognizes is not known. Qualities for individual bases were not recorded, and no much larger clone is one base off.

The chain couples TRBV6-5 to TRBJ1-2, with no confidently assigned D gene. This clonotype was sampled from a human donor in a cohort sampled during active COVID-19. Sequenced input: peripheral blood. The CDR3 is CASSRYYGYTF. The DNA sequence reads TGTGCCAGCAGTCGGTACTATGGCTACACCTTC.